The 19 T cell receptor beta chains presented below share a single source sample, sequenced in a study of shared clonotypes between healthy human individuals. Assay: immunoSEQ multiplex PCR; the TCRdb copy retains only in-frame clones and omits some. The data show over 2 million clones, with 85% to 95% seen just once and more than 0.1% held by the top ten. Sequencing was done on a sample of naive CD4+ T cells sorted from blood. Regarding subset: CD45RA+ positively selected. Receptors originate from a man aged 18-30 years in good health.

The chain employs TRBV11-2 and TRBJ1-3; D gene ambiguous. Near its end, the DNA agrees better with TRBJ2-2, so the J call may be wrong. The germline V gene has CDR1 SGHAT and CDR2 FQNNGV. CDR3 length: 15 residues. The DNA for the CDR3 is TGTGCCAGCAGCCTCTCGACGGTGAACACCGGGGAGCTGTTTTTT. This translates into CASSLSTVNTGELFF.

This chain joins TRBV7-2 and TRBJ1-2; D is undetermined. Trimming left V 0 bases short and J 2 bases short, with 7 bases between. The CDR3 is 14 amino acids. Germline V gene sequence: CDR1 SGHTA, CDR2 FQGNSA. CDR3 protein: CASSLAWGNYGYTF. CDR3 coding DNA: TGTGCCAGCAGCTTAGCCTGGGGAAACTATGGCTACACCTTC.

V and J are TRBV19 and TRBJ2-7; D perhaps matches TRBD1 (5 bases). With 3 bases removed from V and 2 bases from J, the gap between germline ends came to 8 bases. The germline V gene encodes CDR1 LNHDA and CDR2 SQIVND (reference sequence). This CDR3 contains 13 residues. The CDR3 DNA reads as TGTGCCAGTAGTATCAGGGCAACCTACGAGCAGTACTTC. Translated: CASSIRATYEQYF.

The chain recombines TRBV9 with TRBJ1-2; D not resolved. This CDR3 is built from 14 residues. Trimming shortened V by 2 bases and J by 7 bases, and 15 bases separated the two germline ends. CDR1 is SGDLS, CDR2 YYNGEE, per germline. The CDR3 spells CASSVDRDLGGYTF. As DNA, the CDR3 is TGTGCCAGCAGCGTCGACCGTGACTTGGGTGGCTACACCTTC.

This clone is a singleton in its sample. The chain employs TRBV28 and TRBJ1-4, with a possible D match to TRBD1 (5 bases). Between the trimmed V and J ends, which lost 5 bases and 10 bases, there was a span of 20 bases. The CDR3 is made up of 15 amino acids. CDR1 is MDHEN and CDR2 is SYDVKM in the germline V gene. DNA of the CDR3: TGTGCCAGCAGTCAAGTTCCGGAAAGGAGGGGAAAACTGTTTTTT. Its translation: CASSQVPERRGKLFF. The full variable domain, rest sourced from reference TRBV28 and TRBJ1-4, is DVKVTQSSRYLVKRTGEKVFLECVQDMDHENMFWYRQDPGLGLRLIYFSYDVKMKEKGDIPEGYSVSREKKERFSLILESASTNQTSMYLCASSQVPERRGKLFFGSGTQLSVL.

The V call is TRBV7-2, the J call TRBJ2-3; the D is unclear. Deletions cut 0 bases from V and 0 bases from J, with 7 bases between. The CDR3 is 15 amino acids. The germline V gene has CDR1 SGHTA and CDR2 FQGNSA. The CDR3 DNA reads TGTGCCAGCAGCTTAGCGCTAGGGAGCACAGATACGCAGTATTTT. It translates to CASSLALGSTDTQYF.

This clone was seen once. This chain uses TRBV10-2 with TRBJ1-2; D call uncertain. CDR1 WSHSY and CDR2 SAAADI come from the germline V gene. The CDR3 totals 14 residues. V shed 3 bases and J shed 5 bases, with 13 bases lying between them. The CDR3 spells CASSDTVIWYGYTF. The CDR3 DNA follows: TGCGCCAGCAGTGATACGGTAATTTGGTATGGCTACACCTTC.

This chain links TRBV5-1 with TRBJ1-3, with D possibly matching TRBD1 (6 bases). CDR1 and CDR2 from the germline V gene are SGHRS and YFSETQ. The CDR3 spans 17 residues. The germline V and J ends were trimmed by 4 bases and 0 bases, with 17 bases remaining between them. The CDR3: CASSPGSDRSSGNTIYF. In nucleotides, the CDR3 is TGCGCCAGCAGCCCAGGTTCCGACAGGAGCTCTGGAAACACCATATATTTT. Supplemented by reference TRBV5-1 and TRBJ1-3, the full variable domain reads KAGVTQTPRYLIKTRGQQVTLSCSPISGHRSVSWYQQTPGQGLQFLFEYFSETQRNKGNFPGRFSGRQFSNSRSEMNVSTLELGDSALYLCASSPGSDRSSGNTIYFGEGSWLTVV.

The chain couples TRBV9 to TRBJ2-3; 13 positions match TRBD2. The CDR3 spans 17 residues. CDR1 SGDLS and CDR2 YYNGEE come from the germline V gene. After removal of 3 bases from V and 0 bases from J, the junction contained 4 bases not matched to a gene. The CDR3 loop reads CASSAGTSGVSTDTQYF. The CDR3 bases are TGTGCCAGCAGCGCCGGGACTAGCGGGGTTAGCACAGATACGCAGTATTTT.

The count of this clone is one. The DNA of the CDR3 is TGTGCCAGCACAGGTCCTCAAGAGACCCAGTACTTC. It is translated as CASTGPQETQYF. This rearrangement joins TRBV6-5 to TRBJ2-5; D is undetermined. CDR3 length equals 12 residues. Germline V CDR1 and CDR2: MNHEY, SVGAGI. The V end was cut by 7 bases, the J end by 2 bases, with 8 bases between.

The chain combines TRBV10-2 with TRBJ2-6; D remains unclear. The V gene's germline CDR1 is WSHSY and CDR2 SAAADI. The CDR3 length is 14 residues. Trimming removed 8 bases from V and 0 bases from J, with 8 bases in between. The CDR3 is CASAGNSGANVLTF. CDR3 coding DNA: TGCGCCAGCGCCGGAAACTCTGGGGCCAACGTCCTGACTTTC.

V and J are TRBV19 and TRBJ1-1; possibly TRBD1 for D (6 bases). This CDR3 has 13 amino acids. Germline V CDR1 and CDR2: LNHDA, SQIVND (reference sequence). V was clipped by 10 bases and J by 0 bases, with 12 bases between them. CDR3 sequence: CAIRDTVNTEAFF. CDR3 sequence (DNA): TGTGCCATCCGGGACACCGTGAACACTGAAGCTTTCTTT. Full variable domain (outside the CDR3, taken from reference TRBV19 and TRBJ1-1): DGGITQSPKYLFRKEGQNVTLSCEQNLNHDAMYWYRQDPGQGLRLIYYSQIVNDFQKGDIAEGYSVSREKKESFPLTVTSAQKNPTAFYLCAIRDTVNTEAFFGQGTRLTVV.

A word on this clone: At the DNA level, this CDR3 is encoded by other sequences in the same sample as well. The chain is built from TRBV30 and TRBJ2-5, with D perhaps matching TRBD1 or TRBD2 (6 bases each). Germline lookup yields CDR1 GTSNPN and CDR2 SVGIG (reference sequence). V was pared by 3 bases and J by 5 bases, with 7 bases between. The CDR3 covers 11 residues. The CDR3 DNA reads TGTGCCTGGAGAGGGGGGGAGACCCAGTACTTC. Amino acids: CAWRGGETQYF.

The V call is TRBV5-1, the J call TRBJ1-4; 10 bases agree with TRBD1. Germline assignment: CDR1 SGHRS and CDR2 YFSETQ. Trimming at V came to 6 bases and at J to 8 bases, leaving 7 bases not matched to a gene. The CDR3 sequence is 14 residues long. Here the CDR3 DNA reads TGCGCCAGCAAGAATAGGACAGGGGGAGAAAAACTGTTTTTT. This codes for CASKNRTGGEKLFF.

The V call is TRBV4-1, the J call TRBJ2-7, with 9 bases fitting TRBD1. The CDR3 is 13 residues long. Germline-derived CDR1 and CDR2 are MGHRA and YSYEKL. The trim removed 8 bases at V and 3 bases at J, leaving 5 bases unmatched. The CDR3 reads CASARDRDYEQYF. The CDR3 DNA reads as TGCGCCAGCGCCCGGGACAGGGACTACGAGCAGTACTTC.

The rearrangement links TRBV4-1 to TRBJ1-4; D possibly corresponds to TRBD1 (6 bases). Germline CDR1 reads MGHRA; CDR2 reads YSYEKL. This CDR3 comprises 15 residues. Trimming shortened V by 0 bases and J by 8 bases, and 13 bases separated the two germline ends. The CDR3, as DNA: TGCGCCAGCAGCCAAGATTGGGGGGCAGCGGAAAAACTGTTTTTT. Translation: CASSQDWGAAEKLFF.

The rearrangement links TRBV6-5 to TRBJ2-7; 8 nucleotides line up with TRBD1. V lost 7 bases, J lost 2 bases, and 4 bases stayed unmatched. The CDR3 sequence is 13 residues long. Germline assignment: CDR1 MNHEY and CDR2 SVGAGI. The CDR3 sequence: CASKKQGAYEQYF. The CDR3 DNA is TGTGCCAGCAAAAAACAGGGGGCCTACGAGCAGTACTTC.

Only one count was recorded for this clone. The rearrangement joins TRBV18 to TRBJ2-1; D might be TRBD1 (5 bases). This CDR3 region has 15 residues. Germline V gene data show CDR1 as KGHSH and CDR2 as LQKENI. Trimming left V 3 bases short and J 0 bases short, with 9 bases between. CDR3 sequence (DNA): TGTGCCAGCTCACCGAACACAGGCTCCTACAATGAGCAGTTCTTC. Its translation is CASSPNTGSYNEQFF. The full variable domain, its missing parts supplied by reference TRBV18 and TRBJ2-1, is NAGVMQNPRHLVRRRGQEARLRCSPMKGHSHVYWYRQLPEEGLKFMVYLQKENIIDESGMPKERFSAEFPKEGPSILRIQQVVRGDSAAYFCASSPNTGSYNEQFFGPGTRLTVL.

The chain employs TRBV9 and TRBJ2-2; perhaps TRBD2 as D (5 bases). Trimming pared 0 bases from V and 1 base from J, leaving 13 bases between. The V gene's germline CDR1 is SGDLS and CDR2 YYNGEE. This CDR3 is built from 17 residues. CDR3 region: CASSVGTGRKNTGELFF. CDR3 DNA: TGTGCCAGCAGCGTAGGGACTGGGCGGAAGAACACCGGGGAGCTGTTTTTT.